This TCR beta chain was recorded in a study of cytomegalovirus exposure and HLA in healthy donors. Study results and caveats: In a later analysis, donors in an Asian-associated ancestry cluster reportedly had fewer N-insertions in productive TCRs than the cohort mean. Through in vitro validation, a few CMV-associated chains were shown to be specific for CMV antigens.

Researchers ran the PCR with 60 Vbeta and 13 Jbeta primers. This table comes from immunoSEQ multiplex PCR, and its TCRdb copy is limited to in-frame clones, with some not included. The table has tens of thousands of clones, 70% seen once; the top ten hold around 9.7%. About this clone itself: What it binds is not known.

Germline loops: CDR1 MNHEY, CDR2 SVGAGI. V was trimmed by 2 bases and J by 3 bases, leaving 10 bases between them. The CDR3 length is 15 residues. The chain is built from TRBV6-5 and TRBJ2-2; D possibly corresponds to TRBD2 (5 bases). The specimen sequenced was PBMCs. This receptor was identified in a woman between 50 and 59 years old in good health and CMV-seropositive. CDR3 in DNA: TGTGCCAGCAGTTACGAGGGAGAGTACACCGGGGAGCTGTTTTTT. This translates into CASSYEGEYTGELFF.